A selection of T cell receptor beta chains follows, all from one sample in a study of metastatic and nonmetastatic thyroid tumors. TCRdb reprocessed the PCR reads using MiXCR. The sample contains approximately 21,000 clones, about a quarter of which appear only once. The sample was blood. The origin of the receptors is a female donor with papillary thyroid cancer or a benign thyroid nodule (not recorded which). Some clones in this sample may be carry-over from other donors' samples. Each CDR3 is given with its conserved first and last residue. The D gene is left open where the match is weak. Clone size appears in some rows only: once, few, many, or a class for an expanded clone.

CASSYEVRAGHSNYGYTF	TGTGCCAGCAGTTACGAGGTCAGGGCGGGACACTCTAACTATGGCTACACCTTC	TRBV6-2/TRBV6-3	TRBJ1-2	NA	medium-sized
CASSATGWEQYF	TGTGCCAGCAGCGCAACAGGGTGGGAGCAGTACTTC	TRBV11-2	TRBJ2-7	NA	few
CASSPNYRPGTTADTQYF	TGTGCCAGCTCACCGAATTATAGACCTGGGACCACTGCAGATACGCAGTATTTT	TRBV18	TRBJ2-3	NA	NA
CASAEALGYEQYF	TGTGCCAGCGCTGAGGCGTTGGGTTACGAGCAGTACTTC	TRBV28	TRBJ2-7	NA	few
CASSLGGLGETFF	TGCGCCAGCAGCTTGGGAGGGCTCGGTGAGACTTTCTTT	TRBV5-1	TRBJ1-1	NA	NA
CASGDRGRGETQYF	TGTGCCAGCGGCGACAGGGGGCGAGGCGAGACCCAGTACTTC	TRBV12-3/TRBV12-4	TRBJ2-5	TRBD1	many
CASPAEILTQYF	TGTGCCTCCCCAGCGGAGATTTTGACCCAGTACTTC	TRBV24-1	TRBJ2-5	NA	many
CASSSTRKETQYF	TGTGCCAGCAGTTCGACTAGAAAAGAGACCCAGTACTTC	TRBV6-2/TRBV6-3	TRBJ2-5	NA	few
CASSLSDWTEGDTIYF	TGCGCCAGCAGCTTATCGGACTGGACGGAGGGGGACACCATATATTTT	TRBV5-1	TRBJ1-3	NA	many
CASSQRDSGRANNEQFF	TGCGCCAGCAGCCAAAGGGATAGCGGGAGGGCCAACAATGAGCAGTTCTTC	TRBV4-1	TRBJ2-1	TRBD2	many
CSATTRGGDTQYF	TGCAGTGCTACGACTCGGGGGGGGGATACACAGTATTTT	TRBV20-1	TRBJ2-3	TRBD2	many
CASSPSPLNRQGHF	TGTGCCAGCAGCCCCTCCCCTCTAAATAGACAGGGACACTTC	TRBV3-1	TRBJ2-7	TRBD1	NA
CAISAEWRAYEQYF	TGTGCCATCAGTGCCGAGTGGAGGGCCTACGAGCAGTACTTC	TRBV10-3	TRBJ2-7	NA	medium-sized
CASSPPVGTGNTIYF	TGTGCCAGTAGTCCTCCGGTTGGGACGGGAAACACCATATATTTT	TRBV19	TRBJ1-3	NA	medium-sized
CASSGLQASNQPQHF	TGTGCCAGCAGTGGGCTTCAGGCTAGCAATCAGCCCCAGCATTTT	TRBV2	TRBJ1-5	NA	many
CASRGDGLGEQYF	TGTGCCAGCAGGGGGGACGGACTCGGGGAGCAGTACTTC	TRBV7-3	TRBJ2-7	NA	many
CASTKRTLPDQPQHF	TGTGCCAGCACTAAGAGGACCCTACCGGATCAGCCCCAGCATTTT	TRBV6-2/TRBV6-3	TRBJ1-5	NA	medium-sized
CASSDINRGRGEQYF	TGTGCCAGCAGTGATATTAACAGGGGGCGAGGAGAGCAGTACTTC	TRBV12-3/TRBV12-4	TRBJ2-7	TRBD1	few
CASSPTGPGETQYF	TGTGCCAGCAGCCCGACAGGGCCGGGAGAGACCCAGTACTTC	TRBV7-9	TRBJ2-5	TRBD1	NA
CASSYTGPHTEAFF	TGTGCCAGCAGTTACACAGGGCCCCACACTGAAGCTTTCTTT	TRBV6-2/TRBV6-3	TRBJ1-1	NA	medium-sized
CASSSTGFSETQYF	TGTGCTAGCAGCTCGACAGGGTTTTCGGAGACCCAGTACTTC	TRBV7-7	TRBJ2-5	TRBD1	many
CASSLGTTRGQETQYF	TGTGCCAGCAGCTTGGGAACAACTCGAGGGCAAGAGACCCAGTACTTC	TRBV5-4	TRBJ2-5	NA	many
CASSYSHIQYF	TGTGCCAGCAGTTACAGTCACATTCAGTACTTC	TRBV28	TRBJ2-4	NA	NA
CASIYSATNEKLFF	TGTGCCAGCATATACAGCGCAACTAATGAAAAACTGTTTTTT	TRBV6-1	TRBJ1-4	NA	many
CASTLEDGVNEQFF	TGTGCCAGCACTTTGGAGGATGGGGTAAATGAGCAGTTCTTC	TRBV6-1	TRBJ2-1	NA	few
CASTSTSGGGNTIYF	TGTGCCAGCACCAGCACTTCAGGGGGCGGAAACACCATATATTTT	TRBV6-1	TRBJ1-3	TRBD1	NA
CATSILDTLSRVYGYTF	TGTGCCACCAGCATACTGGACACCCTCTCCCGGGTCTATGGCTACACCTTC	TRBV15	TRBJ1-2	NA	few
CASSYSVQGITEAFF	TGTGCCAGCAGTTACTCGGTCCAGGGGATCACTGAAGCTTTCTTT	TRBV6-5	TRBJ1-1	NA	medium-sized
CASSLAGLAGAQETQYF	TGCGCCAGCAGCTTGGCCGGACTAGCGGGAGCCCAAGAGACCCAGTACTTC	TRBV5-1	TRBJ2-5	TRBD2	NA
CASSLGGGGDTQYF	TGTGCCAGCAGCTTAGGAGGGGGTGGGGATACGCAGTATTTT	TRBV28	TRBJ2-3	NA	NA
CSARDGNSPLHF	TGCAGTGCTAGAGATGGTAATTCACCCCTCCACTTT	TRBV20-1	TRBJ1-6	NA	medium-sized
CASSRDRGFDGYTF	TGCGCCAGCAGCCGGGACAGGGGTTTCGATGGCTACACCTTC	TRBV10-1	TRBJ1-2	TRBD1	few
CSARDLGTSGDFNEQFF	TGCAGTGCTAGAGATCTGGGGACTAGCGGGGATTTCAATGAGCAGTTCTTC	TRBV20-1	TRBJ2-1	TRBD2	many
CASSTGVTHEQYF	TGTGCCAGCAGTACGGGGGTTACCCACGAGCAGTACTTC	TRBV6-1	TRBJ2-7	NA	NA
CASSDTSTDTQYF	TGTGCCAGCAGTGACACTAGCACAGATACGCAGTATTTT	TRBV6-4	TRBJ2-3	NA	few
CATSRDQGADTEAFF	TGTGCCACCAGCAGAGATCAGGGGGCGGATACTGAAGCTTTCTTT	TRBV15	TRBJ1-1	TRBD1	medium-sized
CASSFDTQYF	TGTGCCAGCAGTTTTGATACGCAGTATTTT	TRBV12-3/TRBV12-4	TRBJ2-3	NA	NA
CASSLLIAGGAYEQYF	TGTGCCAGCAGCTTGCTAATAGCGGGGGGCGCGTACGAGCAGTACTTC	TRBV11-2	TRBJ2-7	TRBD2	NA
CASKISFGADTGELFF	TGTGCCAGCAAGATATCTTTCGGGGCGGACACCGGGGAGCTGTTTTTT	TRBV12-3/TRBV12-4	TRBJ2-2	NA	many
CASSANDRVGTEAFF	TGTGCCAGCAGCGCAAACGACAGGGTGGGCACTGAAGCTTTCTTT	TRBV2	TRBJ1-1	TRBD1	NA
CAWSGEGLSSGNTIYF	TGTGCCTGGAGTGGGGAAGGACTCTCCTCTGGAAACACCATATATTTT	TRBV30	TRBJ1-3	NA	many
CASSQVQGDRYTF	TGTGCCAGCAGCCAAGTACAGGGGGACCGCTACACCTTC	TRBV3-1	TRBJ1-2	TRBD1	once
CASTPTVQGGQPQHF	TGTGCCAGCACTCCTACGGTGCAGGGCGGGCAGCCCCAGCATTTT	TRBV28	TRBJ1-5	NA	medium-sized
CASSPGLARYNEQFF	TGTGCCAGCAGCCCCGGACTAGCGAGATACAATGAGCAGTTCTTC	TRBV11-2	TRBJ2-1	TRBD2	NA
CSARPGRGYTF	TGCAGTGCTAGGCCAGGGAGGGGCTACACCTTC	TRBV20-1	TRBJ1-2	NA	many
CASSEYSAYEQYF	TGTGCCAGCAGTGAATACAGTGCCTACGAGCAGTACTTC	TRBV6-1	TRBJ2-7	NA	NA
CASSLEALAGETQYF	TGTGCCAGCAGTTTAGAGGCGCTAGCGGGAGAGACCCAGTACTTC	TRBV28	TRBJ2-5	TRBD2	many
CAWSTGSGRTEAFF	TGTGCCTGGAGTACGGGGTCAGGGAGGACTGAAGCTTTCTTT	TRBV30	TRBJ1-1	NA	once
CASSQDGQGSGNTIYF	TGTGCCAGCAGCCAAGATGGACAGGGGTCTGGAAACACCATATATTTT	TRBV4-2	TRBJ1-3	TRBD1	many
CASSSWTSGRVETHYF	TGTGCCAGCAGCTCATGGACTAGCGGGAGAGTCGAGACCCATTACTTC	TRBV13	TRBJ2-5	TRBD2	NA
CASSLVVGACTDTQYF	TGTGCCAGCAGCTTAGTAGTGGGGGCGTGCACAGATACGCAGTATTTT	TRBV11-2	TRBJ2-3	NA	NA
CATNLRGLAGTEQFF	TGTGCCACTAATTTGAGGGGACTAGCGGGAACTGAGCAGTTCTTC	TRBV12-3/TRBV12-4	TRBJ2-1	TRBD2	many
CASREGRWEANTGELFF	TGTGCCAGCAGGGAGGGGAGGTGGGAGGCGAACACCGGGGAGCTGTTTTTT	TRBV11-2	TRBJ2-2	NA	NA
CASSQDLVAGGNEQYF	TGCGCCAGCAGCCAAGATCTGGTAGCGGGAGGCAACGAGCAGTACTTC	TRBV4-3	TRBJ2-7	TRBD2	NA
CASSNTGGGQPQHF	TGTGCCAGCAGCAATACAGGGGGCGGTCAGCCCCAGCATTTT	TRBV28	TRBJ1-5	TRBD1	medium-sized
CAWSALNTEAFF	TGTGCCTGGAGTGCATTGAACACTGAAGCTTTCTTT	TRBV30	TRBJ1-1	NA	NA
CASSYSASGAYEQYF	TGTGCCAGCAGTTACTCGGCTAGCGGAGCCTACGAGCAGTACTTC	TRBV6-5	TRBJ2-7	TRBD2	medium-sized
CASSLGYSGGEKQYF	TGCGCCAGCAGCTTGGGGTATTCAGGGGGCGAGAAGCAGTACTTC	TRBV5-1	TRBJ2-7	TRBD1	few
CASSELAGGPDTQYF	TGTGCCAGCAGTGAACTAGCGGGAGGGCCAGATACGCAGTATTTT	TRBV6-1	TRBJ2-3	TRBD2	large
CSARDQGVLFTEAFF	TGCAGTGCTAGAGATCAGGGAGTCTTGTTCACTGAAGCTTTCTTT	TRBV20-1	TRBJ1-1	NA	many